Presented here are 27 T cell receptor beta chains from one specimen sequenced in a study of blood T cell repertoires in COVID-19. Repertoires were generated with immunoSEQ multiplex PCR, while TCRdb's copy carries only in-frame clones and drops some. The data show about 210,000 clones, 90% to 95% seen once. Sequencing was carried out using peripheral blood. These receptors originate from a man in his thirties or forties with acute or convalescent COVID-19.

V and J are TRBV7-9 and TRBJ1-1; D uncertain. Trimming left V 5 bases short and J 0 bases short, with 16 bases between. The CDR3 is made up of 16 amino acids. Germline CDR1 and CDR2: SEHNR and FQNEAQ (reference sequence). CDR3 DNA: TGTGCCAGCAGCACGCCAGGTTCTTCGTTGAACACTGAAGCTTTCTTT. This translates into CASSTPGSSLNTEAFF.

This chain uses TRBV28 with TRBJ1-5; 10 bases align to TRBD1. Trimming at V came to 6 bases and at J to 5 bases, leaving 4 bases not matched to a gene. This CDR3 has 14 amino acids. CDR1 and CDR2 (germline): MDHEN, SYDVKM. CDR3 region: CASSTGQGYQPQHF. The CDR3 nucleotides are TGTGCCAGCAGCACGGGACAGGGGTATCAGCCCCAGCATTTT.

The chain links TRBV10-3 to TRBJ2-7; TRBD2 matches at 7 bases. V gave up 7 bases and J gave up 4 bases; unmatched junction bases: 10. The CDR3 runs to 14 residues. The germline V gene has CDR1 ENHRY and CDR2 SYGVKD. The CDR3 here is CAITEGGSVYEQYF. The CDR3 DNA reads TGTGCCATCACCGAGGGAGGGAGTGTATACGAGCAGTACTTC.

The V call is TRBV18, the J call TRBJ1-2, with D perhaps matching TRBD1 (5 bases). Germline V gene lookup returns CDR1 KGHSH and CDR2 LQKENI. Trimming pared 5 bases from V and 6 bases from J, leaving 16 bases between. This CDR3 contains 14 residues. The CDR3 here is CASSLGEGGDGYTF. In DNA, the CDR3 is TGTGCCAGCTCATTAGGGGAAGGAGGGGATGGCTACACCTTC.

V is TRBV6-5 and J is TRBJ2-6; D is ambiguous. V lost 5 bases to trimming and J lost 1 base, with 3 bases between them. This CDR3 has 13 amino acids. The V gene's germline CDR1 is MNHEY and CDR2 SVGAGI. The DNA of the CDR3 is TGTGCCAGCAGTCGTTCTGGGGCCAACGTCCTGACTTTC. Residues: CASSRSGANVLTF.

The gene calls are TRBV19 and TRBJ2-4, with 8 positions matching TRBD2. There are 17 residues in the CDR3. Germline V gene data show CDR1 as LNHDA and CDR2 as SQIVND (reference sequence). V gave up 0 bases and J gave up 6 bases; unmatched junction bases: 10. The chain's CDR3 is CASSIDQSSGARNIQYF. CDR3 in DNA: TGTGCCAGTAGTATAGATCAGAGTAGCGGGGCGAGAAACATTCAGTACTTC.

The V call is TRBV28, the J call TRBJ1-2; no reliable D call. This CDR3 contains 13 residues. V shed 5 bases and J shed 7 bases, with 14 bases lying between them. CDR1 is MDHEN, CDR2 SYDVKM, per germline. CDR3 residues: CASSPLGGLGYTF. The CDR3 region has the DNA TGTGCCAGCAGTCCCCTCGGAGGGCTTGGCTACACCTTC.

The chain recombines TRBV28 with TRBJ2-7; weak D call: TRBD1 (5 bases). The V end was cut by 6 bases, the J end by 4 bases, with 16 bases between. This CDR3 region has 14 residues. Germline CDR1 and CDR2: MDHEN and SYDVKM. The chain's CDR3 is CASRLVGRRYEQYF. CDR3 in DNA: TGTGCCAGCAGGTTAGTGGGGCGAAGGTACGAGCAGTACTTC.

This clone came up a few times. Written as DNA, the CDR3 is TGTGCCAGCAGTTCAACAGGGTTGGGGGAGACCCAGTACTTC. Its protein is CASSSTGLGETQYF. V gene TRBV28 combines with J gene TRBJ2-5; D might be TRBD1 (6 bases). V lost 4 bases to trimming and J lost 5 bases, with 14 bases between them. Germline V gene data show CDR1 as MDHEN and CDR2 as SYDVKM. The CDR3 is 14 amino acids.

The chain combines TRBV7-9 with TRBJ1-4; TRBD1 is a possible D gene (6 bases). Trimming took 6 bases from V and 7 from J, leaving 15 bases between them. The CDR3 runs to 14 residues. Germline values: CDR1 SEHNR, CDR2 FQNEAQ (reference sequence). The CDR3 loop reads CASRAQGKSEKLFF. The CDR3, as DNA: TGTGCCAGCAGGGCCCAGGGGAAATCTGAAAAACTGTTTTTT. The full variable domain, its missing parts supplied by reference TRBV7-9 and TRBJ1-4, is DTGVSQNPRHKITKRGQNVTFRCDPISEHNRLYWYRQTLGQGPEFLTYFQNEAQLEKSRLLSDRFSAERPKGSFSTLEIQRTEQGDSAMYLCASRAQGKSEKLFFGSGTQLSVL.

The rearrangement uses TRBV6-1 and TRBJ1-2; D may be TRBD1 (5 bases). Germline V CDR1 and CDR2: MNHNS, SASEGT. V lost 0 bases, J lost 7 bases, and 9 bases lay in between. The CDR3 spans 13 residues. For the CDR3, the DNA is TGTGCCAGCAGTGAAGCTTGGAGGGGTGGCTACACCTTC. It codes for CASSEAWRGGYTF.

On this clone: Additional DNA sequences in this sample encode the identical CDR3. This chain joins TRBV5-1 and TRBJ2-7; 9 bases line up with TRBD2. V lost 0 bases, J lost 3 bases, and 7 bases stayed unmatched. The CDR3 is 16 amino acids. Germline V gene data show CDR1 as SGHRS and CDR2 as YFSETQ. CDR3 sequence: CASSLGVGLAIYEQYF. CDR3 in DNA: TGCGCCAGCAGCTTGGGGGTGGGACTAGCAATCTACGAGCAGTACTTC.

This chain links TRBV19 with TRBJ2-2; 8 nucleotides align to TRBD1. The J segment lost 5 bases and the V segment lost 5 bases, leaving 10 bases of the junction unmatched. Germline V gene lookup returns CDR1 LNHDA and CDR2 SQIVND (reference sequence). This CDR3 has 16 residues. The CDR3 reads CASSAWDRSETGELFF. As DNA, the CDR3 is TGTGCCAGTAGTGCCTGGGACAGGTCTGAAACCGGGGAGCTGTTTTTT.

The V gene is TRBV24-1, the J gene TRBJ1-2; the match to TRBD1 covers 8 bases. V gave up 7 bases and J gave up 4 bases; unmatched junction bases: 7. The germline gives CDR1 KGHDR, CDR2 SFDVKD. CDR3 length: 14 residues. The CDR3 bases are TGTGCCACCAGAAAGGACAGGGCAGGCTATGGCTACACCTTC. This codes for CATRKDRAGYGYTF.

The V and J genes are TRBV12-3 or TRBV12-4 and TRBJ2-5; possibly TRBD2 for D (6 bases). The ends were cut back, 7 bases at V and 5 bases at J, with 8 bases in the middle. The CDR3 runs 11 residues. This CDR3 reads CASTREETQYF. The CDR3 nucleotides read TGTGCCAGCACCCGGGAGGAGACCCAGTACTTC.

The chain combines TRBV6-5 with TRBJ2-1, with TRBD1 matching over 10 bases. The CDR3 covers 15 residues. The germline gives CDR1 MNHEY, CDR2 SVGAGI. V was pared by 7 bases and J by 6 bases, with 9 bases of the junction left unmatched. The CDR3 DNA reads as TGTGCCAGCACCTTTCGGGACAGGGGAGGCAATGAGCAGTTCTTC. As protein: CASTFRDRGGNEQFF.

The chain carries TRBV7-3 and TRBJ2-3; 7 nucleotides line up with TRBD2. V lost 8 bases, J lost 1 base, and 0 bases stayed unmatched. CDR1 and CDR2 from the germline V gene are SGHTA and FQGTGA. There are 12 residues in the CDR3. CDR3 DNA sequence: TGTGCCAGCGGGGGGGGCACAGATACGCAGTATTTT. This codes for CASGGGTDTQYF.

V is TRBV2 and J is TRBJ2-2, with 12 bases that match TRBD2. V gave up 1 base and J gave up 6 bases; unmatched junction bases: 9. The germline CDR1 and CDR2 sequences are SNHLY and FYNNEI. The CDR3 consists of 18 residues. CDR3: CASSEGLAGARLPGELFF. The CDR3 bases are TGTGCCAGCAGTGAAGGACTAGCGGGAGCCCGTCTTCCCGGGGAGCTGTTTTTT.

V and J are TRBV2 and TRBJ1-2, with TRBD1 as a possible D gene (5 bases). The germline V gene has CDR1 SNHLY and CDR2 FYNNEI. V shed 5 bases and J shed 7 bases, with 20 bases lying between them. The CDR3 sequence is 15 residues long. CDR3 DNA sequence: TGTGCCAGCAGTCCCCCCGCAGACAGAGCCGCTGGCTACACCTTC. It is translated as CASSPPADRAAGYTF.

The gene calls are TRBV9 and TRBJ1-6, with 8 nucleotides matching TRBD1. CDR3 length: 15 amino acids. Trimming cost V 4 bases and J 8 bases; bases outside gene matches: 8. Germline assignment: CDR1 SGDLS and CDR2 YYNGEE. The CDR3 bases are TGTGCCAGCAGCACCTTCACGACAGGGGATTCACCCCTCCACTTT. Translating gives CASSTFTTGDSPLHF.

The genes are TRBV7-9 and TRBJ2-7, with 9 positions matching TRBD2. Per germline, CDR1 SEHNR and CDR2 FQNEAQ (reference sequence). The V gene end was trimmed by 5 bases and the J gene end by 6 bases; junction bases not matched to a gene: 2. CDR3 length: 12 residues. The CDR3 sequence: CASSEAGGEQYF. CDR3 sequence (DNA): TGTGCCAGCAGCGAAGCGGGAGGCGAGCAGTACTTC.

CDR3 residues: CAWSVGRGSTDTQYF. Here the CDR3 DNA reads TGTGCCTGGAGTGTGGGGCGGGGGAGCACAGATACGCAGTATTTT. This sequence joins TRBV30 and TRBJ2-3; 7 bases are shared with TRBD2. V lost 0 bases, J lost 0 bases, and 3 bases stayed unmatched. CDR3 size: 15 residues. Germline V gives CDR1 GTSNPN, CDR2 SVGIG (reference sequence). Full variable domain (rest looked up from reference TRBV30 and TRBJ2-3): SQTIHQWPATLVQPVGSPLSLECTVEGTSNPNLYWYRQAAGRGLQLLFYSVGIGQISSEVPQNLSASRPQDRQFILSSKKLLLSDSGFYLCAWSVGRGSTDTQYFGPGTRLTVL.

The CDR3 coding sequence is TGTGCCACCAGCAGAGGGACAGGGGGCGGTGAAAAACTGTTTTTT. Translated, it gives CATSRGTGGGEKLFF. The rearrangement uses TRBV15 and TRBJ1-4, with TRBD1 matching over 11 bases. The ends lost 1 base at V and 7 bases at J; junction bases unmatched: 2. CDR3 length: 15 residues. Germline V CDR1 and CDR2: LNHNV, YYDKDF (reference sequence).

Comment on this clone: The same CDR3 can be traced to other DNA sequences in this sample. V and J are TRBV30 and TRBJ2-5; 9 bases align to TRBD2. The length of the CDR3 is 14 residues. Germline V gene data show CDR1 as GTSNPN and CDR2 as SVGIG (reference sequence). The V gene end was trimmed by 3 bases and the J gene end by 5 bases; junction bases not matched to a gene: 7. Here the CDR3 DNA reads TGTGCCTGGAGCGCGGGACTAGCTGGGGAGACCCAGTACTTC. It codes for CAWSAGLAGETQYF.

The chain couples TRBV30 to TRBJ1-1; 8 positions agree with TRBD1. The length of the CDR3 is 15 residues. The germline gives CDR1 GTSNPN, CDR2 SVGIG (reference sequence). J gave up 6 bases and V 4 bases, and 13 bases lay outside the gene matches. This chain's CDR3 is CAWNFKTGVRAEAFF. The CDR3 nucleotides are TGTGCCTGGAATTTTAAGACAGGGGTAAGGGCTGAAGCTTTCTTT.

This chain links TRBV10-3 with TRBJ2-7; maybe TRBD2 (6 bases). CDR1 and CDR2 from the germline V gene are ENHRY and SYGVKD. Trimming stripped 4 bases from V and 4 bases from J, with 20 bases between. CDR3 size: 16 residues. In DNA form, the CDR3 reads TGTGCCATCAGTGTCAGCGGGCTTCTCCACCCTTACGAGCAGTACTTC. It specifies CAISVSGLLHPYEQYF.

The genes are TRBV3-1 (or the pseudogene TRBV3-2) and TRBJ2-1, with 15 nucleotides matching TRBD2. From germline, CDR1 is LGHDT and CDR2 YNNKEL (reference sequence). This CDR3 contains 14 residues. After removal of 4 bases from V and 9 bases from J, the junction contained 1 base not matched to a gene. The CDR3 bases are TGTGCCAGCAGCCGGGGACTAGCGGGGGGTGAGCAGTTCTTC. Protein sequence: CASSRGLAGGEQFF.